This record concerns one T cell receptor (beta chain) sequence. The data stem from a study of blood T cell repertoires in COVID-19. Study at large: Specimens from acute and convalescent COVID-19 originated in the United States, Italy and Spain.

Study processing details: By means of reference gene primer amplification, nucleated cell counts were estimated. TCRdb's table, derived via immunoSEQ multiplex PCR, lists solely in-frame clones and lacks some. Clone size and the V and J calls come from that table; the DNA yielded D and trimming. The data contain approximately 160,000 clones, roughly 84% of them singletons. The CDR3 sequence is 16 residues long. Germline V lookup: CDR1 SGHVS, CDR2 FQNEAQ. V was cut by 4 bases and J by 2 bases, with 17 bases left in between. The rearrangement uses TRBV7-8 and TRBJ2-5, with D possibly TRBD1 on 6 matching bases. This sequence was found in a woman between 45 and 60 years old in a cohort sampled during active or convalescent COVID-19. Sequenced material: peripheral blood. The DNA for the CDR3 is TGTGCCAGCAGCTCACCCGGTGGGACAAATCAAGAGACCCAGTACTTC. Translated, it gives CASSSPGGTNQETQYF.